The 3 T cell receptor beta chains given below trace back to one sample, sequenced in a study of Ad26.COV2.S vaccination and SARS-CoV-2 variants. The table came from immunoSEQ multiplex PCR; TCRdb's copy has only in-frame clones and leaves some out. Found here are hundreds of thousands of clones, around 92% of them singletons; the top ten hold approximately 1.5%. The treatment: 19 received Ad26.COV2.S at low or high dose, single or two shots; about 5 received placebo; per-sample allocation not given. Samples analyzed were those drawn on day 63 after the first vaccine or placebo injection. Sequenced here: peripheral blood, sampled in a trial of Ad26.COV2.S vaccine versus placebo. All receptors derive from a person between 18 and 60 years old who received the Ad26.COV2.S COVID-19 vaccine or a placebo.

This chain joins TRBV12-3 or TRBV12-4 and TRBJ1-2; TRBD1 matches 7 bases. The CDR3 contains 13 residues. V shed 1 base, J shed 6 bases, and the junction held 2 bases outside the gene matches. CDR3 protein: CASSLERGHGYTF. The CDR3 bases are TGTGCCAGCAGTTTAGAAAGGGGGCATGGCTACACCTTC.

V usage is TRBV7-9 and J usage is TRBJ2-1; 7 positions match TRBD2. CDR1 is SEHNR and CDR2 is FQNEAQ in the germline V gene (reference sequence). The J segment lost 8 bases and the V segment lost 2 bases, leaving 9 bases of the junction unmatched. This CDR3 has 15 amino acids. This CDR3 reads CASSLSGTRGDEQFF. The CDR3 bases are TGTGCCAGCAGCTTATCCGGGACTCGGGGGGATGAGCAGTTCTTC.

The chain employs TRBV15 and TRBJ2-5; a possible D gene is TRBD1 (6 bases). V lost 6 bases and J 0 bases, leaving 8 bases between the germline ends. CDR3 size: 13 residues. Germline CDR1 is LNHNV and CDR2 is YYDKDF (reference sequence). This chain's CDR3 is CATSRDNQETQYF. CDR3 DNA sequence: TGTGCCACCAGTAGGGACAACCAAGAGACCCAGTACTTC.